This TCR beta chain was sequenced in a study of blood T cell repertoires in COVID-19. Between the trimmed V and J ends, which lost 3 bases and 11 bases, there was a span of 14 bases. The CDR3 extends over 13 amino acids. Germline assignment: CDR1 MGHRA and CDR2 YSYEKL. The authors' processing: It was from reference gene primer amplification that nucleated cell counts were estimated. Libraries were prepared by immunoSEQ multiplex PCR; TCRdb keeps only in-frame clonotypes and omits some of them. V and J calls and clone size are as listed in that table; D and trimming were resolved from the DNA. The repertoire holds around 210,000 clones, with 70% to 90% as singletons.

The sequenced material came from peripheral blood. V gene TRBV4-1 combines with J gene TRBJ2-1; maybe TRBD2 (5 bases). The clonotype comes from a woman aged 70-85 years with acute or convalescent COVID-19. CDR3 sequence (DNA): TGCGCCAGCAGCCAGGCCCTCCGGGAAAAGCAGTTCTTC. Translated, it gives CASSQALREKQFF.